The 14 T cell receptor beta chains below come from one sample, sequenced in a study of control samples from healthy donors and cancer patients. TCRdb's table, derived via immunoSEQ multiplex PCR, lists solely in-frame clones and lacks some. The sample holds approximately 70,000 clones, over 75% seen once. Sequenced input: PBMCs. The receptors here all came from a woman aged 50 to 60 with colorectal cancer.

The V and J genes are TRBV5-5 and TRBJ1-6; 8 nucleotides match TRBD1. CDR3 size: 15 residues. Germline V gene lookup returns CDR1 SGHKS and CDR2 YYEKEE (reference sequence). J gave up 4 bases and V 4 bases, and 4 bases lay outside the gene matches. The CDR3 bases are TGTGCCAGCAGCCCCGGGACAGGTTATAATTCACCCCTCCACTTT. The encoded protein is CASSPGTGYNSPLHF.

The table lists this clone with a count of one. The chain employs TRBV20-1 and TRBJ2-3, with no clear D. Germline CDR1 DFQATT, CDR2 SNEGSKA (reference sequence). Trimming left V 7 bases short and J 1 base short, with 6 bases between. The length of the CDR3 is 11 residues. CDR3 residues: CSVLRTDTQYF. CDR3 coding DNA: TGCAGTGTGTTACGCACAGATACGCAGTATTTT.

The chain employs TRBV29-1 and TRBJ1-2; D possibly corresponds to TRBD1 (5 bases). This CDR3 has 14 residues. V dropped 3 bases and J dropped 2 bases, with 13 bases sitting between them. Germline loops: CDR1 SQVTM, CDR2 ANQGSEA. For the CDR3, the DNA is TGCAGCGTTGAGATAGTGGGACGGAACTATGGCTACACCTTC. As protein: CSVEIVGRNYGYTF. Full variable domain (missing parts from reference TRBV29-1 and TRBJ1-2): SAVISQKPSRDICQRGTSLTIQCQVDSQVTMMFWYRQQPGQSLTLIATANQGSEATYESGFVIDKFPISRPNLTFSTLTVSNMSPEDSSIYLCSVEIVGRNYGYTFGSGTRLTVV.

The rearrangement joins TRBV30 to TRBJ1-1; maybe TRBD1 (5 bases). The CDR3 extends over 13 amino acids. CDR1 and CDR2 (germline): GTSNPN, SVGIG (reference sequence). V was cut by 8 bases and J by 1 base, with 14 bases left in between. CDR3 sequence (DNA): TGTGCCGGGAAACGTGGGGGGAACACTGAAGCTTTCTTT. Translating gives CAGKRGGNTEAFF. Looking up the rest from reference TRBV30 and TRBJ1-1 gives the full variable domain: SQTIHQWPATLVQPVGSPLSLECTVEGTSNPNLYWYRQAAGRGLQLLFYSVGIGQISSEVPQNLSASRPQDRQFILSSKKLLLSDSGFYLCAGKRGGNTEAFFGQGTRLTVV.

J is TRBJ2-1 and V is TRBV4-2; 8 bases fit TRBD2. The V segment lost 0 bases and the J segment 7 bases; nucleotides outside the gene matches: 11. CDR3 length: 17 residues. CDR1 LGHNA and CDR2 YNFKEQ come from the germline V gene. The CDR3 is CASSQDRRGASGNEQFF. CDR3 sequence (DNA): TGTGCCAGCAGCCAAGATAGGCGAGGCGCTAGCGGGAATGAGCAGTTCTTC.

This clone was seen more than once but under ten times. This chain joins TRBV19 and TRBJ2-3, with D perhaps given as TRBD1 or TRBD2 (7 bases each). Trimming took 7 bases from V and 4 from J, leaving 15 bases between them. The germline V gene encodes CDR1 LNHDA and CDR2 SQIVND (reference sequence). The CDR3 has 14 residues. CDR3 sequence reads: CASIATGRADTQYF. The CDR3 coding sequence is TGTGCCAGTATTGCGACAGGGAGGGCAGATACGCAGTATTTT.

The gene calls are TRBV6-1 and TRBJ2-7; D unresolved. CDR1 and CDR2 (germline): MNHNS, SASEGT. V was shortened by 2 bases and J by 0 bases, with 11 bases between the two germline ends. The CDR3 has 15 amino acids. The CDR3 loop reads CASSEMHHSSYEQYF. CDR3 DNA sequence: TGTGCCAGCAGTGAAATGCACCACAGCTCCTACGAGCAGTACTTC.

This clone was counted once. The chain has TRBV7-8 and TRBJ2-5; D call uncertain. V lost 5 bases and J 5 bases, leaving 9 bases between the germline ends. The CDR3 sequence is 12 residues long. Germline-derived CDR1 and CDR2 are SGHVS and FQNEAQ. The CDR3 bases are TGTGCCAGCAGCCCTGAGACCGAGACCCAGTACTTC. It specifies CASSPETETQYF. Full variable domain (rest looked up from reference TRBV7-8 and TRBJ2-5): GAGVSQSPRYKVAKRGQDVALRCDPISGHVSLFWYQQALGQGPEFLTYFQNEAQLDKSGLPSDRFFAERPEGSVSTLKIQRTQQEDSAVYLCASSPETETQYFGPGTRLLVL.

CDR3 loop: CASGPLGTDTQYF. The DNA for the CDR3 is TGTGCCAGCGGGCCCTTAGGCACAGATACGCAGTATTTT. The chain links TRBV27 to TRBJ2-3; unclear D gene. The germline V and J ends were trimmed by 8 bases and 1 base, with 10 bases remaining between them. Germline V lookup: CDR1 MNHEY, CDR2 SMNVEV (reference sequence). The CDR3 has 13 amino acids.

This clone was observed once. The V and J genes are TRBV6-5 and TRBJ1-1; D is possibly TRBD1 (5 bases). CDR3 length: 13 amino acids. Germline loops: CDR1 MNHEY, CDR2 SVGAGI. V was trimmed by 5 bases and J by 5 bases, leaving 12 bases between them. The CDR3 DNA sequence: TGTGCCAGCAGTCGGATCAAGGGGACTGAAGCTTTCTTT. Translation: CASSRIKGTEAFF.

The gene calls are TRBV18 and TRBJ1-2; TRBD1 might be the D (5 bases). The CDR3 runs 20 residues. CDR1 and CDR2 from the germline V gene are KGHSH and LQKENI. Trimming cost V 4 bases and J 5 bases, with 32 bases left between them. Here the CDR3 reads CASSRGRGIARMLEDYGYTF. In DNA, the CDR3 is TGTGCCAGCTCACGGGGGAGAGGGATCGCCCGGATGTTAGAAGATTATGGCTACACCTTC. Drawing the rest from reference TRBV18 and TRBJ1-2, the complete variable domain is NAGVMQNPRHLVRRRGQEARLRCSPMKGHSHVYWYRQLPEEGLKFMVYLQKENIIDESGMPKERFSAEFPKEGPSILRIQQVVRGDSAAYFCASSRGRGIARMLEDYGYTFGSGTRLTVV.

J is TRBJ1-2 and V is TRBV29-1; TRBD1 matches at 7 bases. CDR3 size: 15 residues. The V segment lost 3 bases and the J segment 4 bases; nucleotides outside the gene matches: 11. The germline CDR1 and CDR2 sequences are SQVTM and ANQGSEA. Here the CDR3 DNA reads TGCAGCGTTGACCAACCTCGGGGACAGTCCTATGGCTACACCTTC. Translation: CSVDQPRGQSYGYTF.

The chain employs TRBV27 and TRBJ1-1, with D possibly being TRBD1 (6 bases). The CDR3 loop spans 14 amino acids. V lost 7 bases and J 5 bases, leaving 17 bases between the germline ends. CDR1 is MNHEY and CDR2 is SMNVEV in the germline V gene (reference sequence). CDR3 DNA sequence: TGTGCCAGCAAGTACCGGGGGGCGCAAACTGAAGCTTTCTTT. This sequence encodes CASKYRGAQTEAFF.

The chain links TRBV5-1 to TRBJ2-1, with D uncertain. V was cut by 0 bases and J by 4 bases, with 5 bases left in between. CDR1 SGHRS and CDR2 YFSETQ come from the germline V gene. The CDR3 sequence is 13 residues long. In DNA form, the CDR3 reads TGCGCCAGCAGCTTGGACAATTACAATGAGCAGTTCTTC. Protein sequence: CASSLDNYNEQFF.